This entry lists 25 T cell receptor beta chains sequenced from one sample in a study of beta chain features in type 1 diabetes. Expressed TCRB transcripts were sequenced because the entire RNA isolate underwent reverse transcription. Profiling relied on immunoSEQ multiplex PCR, and the TCRdb table lists in-frame clones only, not all of them. The sample consists of about 150,000 clones, around 9% of them appearing once. No antigens are known for them. The study's findings and limits: Shortening that was moderate but significant affected the TCRB CDR3s of Type 1 diabetes patients in all four CD4+ subsets.

Source material: central memory CD4+ T cells from blood. The receptors were gathered from a woman younger than 45 with type 1 diabetes.

This rearrangement joins TRBV7-9 to TRBJ1-1; 10 bases align to TRBD1. V was pared by 1 base and J by 6 bases, with 2 bases of the junction left unmatched. The CDR3 is made up of 14 amino acids. Per the germline V gene, CDR1 is SEHNR and CDR2 is FQNEAQ (reference sequence). The CDR3 nucleotides read TGTGCCAGCAGCTTAGGACAGGGGGCTTCTGAAGCTTTCTTT. This codes for CASSLGQGASEAFF.

V and J are TRBV4-1 and TRBJ2-3; 7 nucleotides line up with TRBD2. Trimming cost V 4 bases and J 4 bases; bases outside gene matches: 17. The CDR3 is made up of 18 amino acids. Germline loops: CDR1 MGHRA, CDR2 YSYEKL. This CDR3 reads CASSRTPSGEGLADTQYF. The CDR3 bases are TGCGCCAGCAGCCGGACGCCGTCGGGGGAGGGCCTGGCAGATACGCAGTATTTT.

This clone was found a few times. The rearrangement uses TRBV30 and TRBJ2-6; D not resolved. This CDR3 spans 17 amino acids. V lost 0 bases, J lost 0 bases, and 12 bases lay in between. Germline V CDR1 and CDR2: GTSNPN, SVGIG (reference sequence). The CDR3 sequence is CAWSVVGLSSGANVLTF. The DNA for the CDR3 is TGTGCCTGGAGTGTCGTGGGCCTCAGCTCTGGGGCCAACGTCCTGACTTTC.

The chain recombines TRBV6-1 with TRBJ2-1; 9 bases match TRBD2. The germline V gene encodes CDR1 MNHNS and CDR2 SASEGT. The junction had 1 base not matched to a gene; V was cut back by 6 bases and J by 4 bases. The CDR3 is 13 amino acids. CDR3 coding DNA: TGTGCCAGCAGGCGGGAGGGTTACAATGAGCAGTTCTTC. It encodes CASRREGYNEQFF.

This clone has a handful of counts. This sequence joins TRBV6-6 and TRBJ1-4; 10 positions match TRBD1. Germline V lookup: CDR1 MNHNY, CDR2 SVGAGI (reference sequence). V was pared by 2 bases and J by 2 bases, with 2 bases of the junction left unmatched. The CDR3 consists of 16 residues. CDR3 protein: CASSYRQGATNEKLFF. CDR3 coding DNA: TGTGCCAGCAGTTACAGACAGGGGGCCACTAATGAAAAACTGTTTTTT.

This clone was observed a handful of times. CDR3 sequence: CSVEITSGADTQYF. In DNA, the CDR3 is TGCAGCGTTGAAATCACTAGCGGGGCAGATACGCAGTATTTT. The chain carries TRBV29-1 and TRBJ2-3; 10 nucleotides line up with TRBD2. The CDR3 contains 14 residues. Germline loops: CDR1 SQVTM, CDR2 ANQGSEA. The junction had 3 bases not matched to a gene; V was cut back by 2 bases and J by 4 bases.

This clone was counted a few times. This chain links TRBV5-1 with TRBJ1-5, with unresolved D. Between the trimmed V and J ends, which lost 5 bases and 5 bases, there was a span of 14 bases. The V gene's germline CDR1 is SGHRS and CDR2 YFSETQ. The CDR3 loop spans 14 amino acids. The CDR3 DNA reads as TGCGCCAGCAGTCCGCGAGGCCCGGATCAGCCCCAGCATTTT. This encodes CASSPRGPDQPQHF. Variable domain in full (rest from reference TRBV5-1 and TRBJ1-5): KAGVTQTPRYLIKTRGQQVTLSCSPISGHRSVSWYQQTPGQGLQFLFEYFSETQRNKGNFPGRFSGRQFSNSRSEMNVSTLELGDSALYLCASSPRGPDQPQHFGDGTRLSIL.

The gene calls are TRBV10-3 and TRBJ2-3; possibly TRBD1 for D (6 bases). From germline, CDR1 is ENHRY and CDR2 SYGVKD. V was clipped by 8 bases and J by 4 bases, with 10 bases between them. The CDR3 is 12 amino acids. The CDR3 DNA sequence: TGTGCCATCTCTCGACAGGCAGATACGCAGTATTTT. This translates into CAISRQADTQYF.

This clone appeared many times. CDR3 region: CASSLSLAGHTDTQYF. As DNA, the CDR3 is TGTGCCAGCAGTTTATCGCTAGCGGGACACACAGATACGCAGTATTTT. V usage is TRBV27 and J usage is TRBJ2-3; TRBD2 aligns across 9 bases. CDR3 length: 16 amino acids. The germline gives CDR1 MNHEY, CDR2 SMNVEV (reference sequence). V dropped 0 bases and J dropped 2; count of bases not matched to a gene: 3.

This clone was counted a few times. The rearrangement joins TRBV6-1 to TRBJ1-1; D is uncertain. The CDR3 is made up of 12 amino acids. Looked up from germline, CDR1 is MNHNS and CDR2 is SASEGT. Deletions cut 6 bases from V and 5 bases from J, with 10 bases between. The DNA for the CDR3 is TGTGCCAGCAGAAAAGACTTAACTGAAGCTTTCTTT. Protein sequence: CASRKDLTEAFF.

The chain combines TRBV28 with TRBJ2-7; TRBD2 matches 11 bases. Germline V CDR1 and CDR2: MDHEN, SYDVKM. The length of the CDR3 is 15 residues. The ends lost 7 bases at V and 0 bases at J; junction bases unmatched: 5. The CDR3, as DNA: TGTGCCAGCACCTTCGGGACTAGCGGCTCCTACGAGCAGTACTTC. Translation gives CASTFGTSGSYEQYF.

This clone was counted only a few times. J is TRBJ2-1 and V is TRBV11-1, with 9 bases identical to TRBD1. CDR1 is SGHAT, CDR2 FQDESV, per germline (reference sequence). V dropped 4 bases and J dropped 8; count of bases not matched to a gene: 9. This CDR3 has 15 residues. CDR3 sequence: CASSSSGQGWDEQFF. CDR3 nucleotide sequence: TGTGCCAGCAGCTCCTCGGGACAGGGTTGGGATGAGCAGTTCTTC.

V gene TRBV7-9 combines with J gene TRBJ2-1; TRBD1 might be the D (5 bases). Per the germline V gene, CDR1 is SEHNR and CDR2 is FQNEAQ (reference sequence). This CDR3 is built from 14 residues. V lost 0 bases to trimming and J lost 5 bases, with 8 bases between them. The CDR3 region has the DNA TGTGCCAGCAGCTTAGCGGGGCAGGACAATGAGCAGTTCTTC. This gives the protein CASSLAGQDNEQFF.

V gene TRBV4-1 combines with J gene TRBJ1-1; 9 bases are shared with TRBD1. The germline CDR1 and CDR2 sequences are MGHRA and YSYEKL. CDR3 length equals 15 residues. The ends lost 6 bases at V and 2 bases at J; junction bases unmatched: 7. CDR3 amino acids: CASRGTGHRNTEAFF. The CDR3 coding sequence is TGCGCCAGCAGGGGGACAGGGCACCGAAACACTGAAGCTTTCTTT.

V and J are TRBV2 and TRBJ2-1; 11 bases align to TRBD2. Germline assignment: CDR1 SNHLY and CDR2 FYNNEI. CDR3 size: 14 residues. V was clipped by 5 bases and J by 8 bases; unmatched bases: 5. The DNA of the CDR3 is TGTGCCAGCAGTTATAGCGGGAGGGCCGATGAGCAGTTCTTC. This codes for CASSYSGRADEQFF.

This clone showed up just a few times. The gene calls are TRBV28 and TRBJ1-2; 10 nucleotides match TRBD1. Trimming removed 6 bases from V and 2 bases from J; junction bases left unmatched: 6. CDR3 size: 15 residues. From germline, CDR1 is MDHEN and CDR2 SYDVKM. The CDR3 sequence: CASRGTGEVNYGYTF. CDR3 coding DNA: TGTGCCAGCAGAGGGACAGGGGAAGTCAACTATGGCTACACCTTC.

The chain employs TRBV5-1 and TRBJ2-3, with D perhaps TRBD2 (6 bases). Looked up from germline, CDR1 is SGHRS and CDR2 is YFSETQ. Trimming cost V 1 base and J 2 bases, with 11 bases left between them. This CDR3 is 15 amino acids long. CDR3 sequence reads: CASSLQTGDTDTQYF. DNA of the CDR3: TGCGCCAGCAGCTTGCAGACGGGGGACACAGATACGCAGTATTTT.

V gene TRBV28 combines with J gene TRBJ1-2; D gene uncertain. V lost 3 bases to trimming and J lost 4 bases, with 12 bases between them. The CDR3 covers 14 residues. In germline, CDR1 is MDHEN, CDR2 SYDVKM. CDR3 coding DNA: TGTGCCAGCAGTTTGGACGCGCGGGTCTATGGCTACACCTTC. Its protein is CASSLDARVYGYTF.

Only a few counts were recorded for this clone. This chain uses TRBV11-2 with TRBJ1-2; possibly TRBD1 for D (5 bases). The V and J ends lost 0 bases and 4 bases respectively, with 12 bases between them. CDR1 and CDR2 (germline): SGHAT, FQNNGV. The CDR3 has 15 residues. Here the CDR3 reads CASSLEGVGPYGYTF. As DNA, the CDR3 is TGTGCCAGCAGCTTAGAAGGGGTTGGGCCCTATGGCTACACCTTC.

This clone was counted only a few times. The rearrangement links TRBV2 to TRBJ1-5; tentative D call: TRBD1 (6 bases). This CDR3 region has 12 residues. CDR1 SNHLY and CDR2 FYNNEI come from the germline V gene. CDR3 coding DNA: TGTGGGCAGGGGAGCTCCAATCAGCCCCAGCATTTT. It specifies CGQGSSNQPQHF.

The CDR3 is CASSLDPGVSEQFF. The CDR3 bases are TGTGCCAGCAGCTTAGATCCGGGAGTGAGTGAGCAGTTCTTC. The chain carries TRBV11-2 and TRBJ2-1; TRBD2 might be the D (6 bases). Germline V gene data show CDR1 as SGHAT and CDR2 as FQNNGV. The ends were cut back, 0 bases at V and 9 bases at J, with 12 bases in the middle. This CDR3 comprises 14 residues.

This clone occurred a few times. V gene TRBV18 combines with J gene TRBJ1-2, with 10 bases fitting TRBD1. The CDR3 is 15 residues long. The J segment lost 8 bases and the V segment lost 3 bases, leaving 9 bases of the junction unmatched. In germline, CDR1 is KGHSH, CDR2 LQKENI. CDR3 sequence reads: CASSPVRTGGTGYTF. CDR3 DNA: TGTGCCAGCTCACCGGTGAGGACAGGGGGAACAGGCTACACCTTC. The full variable domain, its missing parts supplied by reference TRBV18 and TRBJ1-2, is NAGVMQNPRHLVRRRGQEARLRCSPMKGHSHVYWYRQLPEEGLKFMVYLQKENIIDESGMPKERFSAEFPKEGPSILRIQQVVRGDSAAYFCASSPVRTGGTGYTFGSGTRLTVV.

This rearrangement joins TRBV14 to TRBJ2-1; 7 positions match TRBD2. This CDR3 has 17 amino acids. The germline gives CDR1 SGHDN, CDR2 FVKESK. V lost 2 bases, J lost 5 bases, and 12 bases stayed unmatched. CDR3 loop: CASSQLGRGLGNNEQFF. The CDR3 DNA reads as TGTGCCAGCAGCCAACTTGGGAGGGGTTTGGGAAACAATGAGCAGTTCTTC.

The CDR3 nucleotides are TGCAGCGTTGAAGTACGCGGTAAGGCCGACAATGAGCAGTTCTTC. Protein product: CSVEVRGKADNEQFF. This chain connects TRBV29-1 to TRBJ2-1; D remains ambiguous. The V gene's germline CDR1 is SQVTM and CDR2 ANQGSEA. CDR3 length equals 15 residues. V lost 1 base and J 5 bases, leaving 15 bases between the germline ends.

The gene calls are TRBV6-5 and TRBJ1-1; D call uncertain. From germline, CDR1 is MNHEY and CDR2 SVGAGI. The CDR3 is 16 amino acids. Trimming shortened V by 3 bases and J by 1 base, and 15 bases separated the two germline ends. CDR3 loop: CASSYGAMDQNTEAFF. The CDR3 DNA sequence: TGTGCCAGCAGTTATGGAGCTATGGATCAGAACACTGAAGCTTTCTTT.